Given below is one T cell receptor beta chain in context. Per the study methods: Cell counts per sample came from amplifying reference gene primers. The table came from immunoSEQ multiplex PCR; TCRdb's copy has only in-frame clones and leaves some out. Clone size and the V and J calls come from that table; the DNA yielded D and trimming. The sample has approximately 140,000 clones, 75% to 90% seen once; the top ten hold 3.5% to 5%. This specimen belongs to a study of blood T cell repertoires in COVID-19. Overall study context: PBMCs, B-cell-depleted T cells, or T cells provided the cDNA or gDNA that made up the material.

Germline loops: CDR1 KGHSH, CDR2 LQKENI. This CDR3 is 15 amino acids long. Trimming removed 4 bases from V and 0 bases from J; junction bases left unmatched: 1. The TCR sequence derives from a woman aged 55-69 years with active or convalescent COVID-19. The sample was peripheral blood. The chain is built from TRBV18 and TRBJ1-3, with TRBD1 identical over 9 bases. CDR3 sequence (DNA): TGTGCCAGCTCACAGGACAGGGGCTCTGGAAACACCATATATTTT. Its translation is CASSQDRGSGNTIYF.